Each of the 27 T cell receptor beta chains below was sequenced from the same sample in a study of beta chain features in type 1 diabetes listed by TCRdb under 2018. What the study reported, not specific to this receptor: A moderate but significant shortening of TCRB CDR3 length was observed in type 1 diabetes patients in all four CD4+ subsets.

The method behind the library was the immunoSEQ multiplex PCR assay. The entire isolated RNA was reverse transcribed using the High Capacity cDNA Reverse Transcription Kit, and thus expressed TCRB transcripts were sequenced. The clones in this table, taken by TCRdb from immuneACCESS, are in-frame only. Not every clone is retained; where verified, under half of the shortfall comes from an unresolved V gene, and the cause of the rest is unknown. The sample profile shows 300,000 or so clones; roughly an eighth of them were found once. The ten largest account for 0.015% to 0.02% of the sample. Their recognized antigens are unknown. Sequenced: naive CD4+ T cells from blood. Interpreted using the paper, the cell subset or site label stands for: true naive CD4+ T cells. The origin of the receptors is a man in his thirties or forties with type 1 diabetes.

The CDR3 loop is CASTQLAPNTGELFF. For the CDR3, the DNA is TGTGCCAGCACCCAACTAGCACCGAACACCGGGGAGCTGTTTTTT. The chain combines TRBV2 with TRBJ2-2, with D perhaps matching TRBD2 (6 bases). The germline V gene has CDR1 SNHLY and CDR2 FYNNEI. The CDR3 has 15 amino acids. V gave up 7 bases and J gave up 0 bases, with 12 bases separating them.

The chain employs TRBV5-1 and TRBJ1-1; D possibly corresponds to TRBD1 (5 bases). The CDR3 consists of 16 residues. The V gene's germline CDR1 is SGHRS and CDR2 YFSETQ. Trimming took 0 bases from V and 0 from J, leaving 12 bases between them. CDR3 bases: TGCGCCAGCAGCTTGGGGCCCCGGGGGTTGAACACTGAAGCTTTCTTT. This codes for CASSLGPRGLNTEAFF. The full variable domain, completed using reference TRBV5-1 and TRBJ1-1, is KAGVTQTPRYLIKTRGQQVTLSCSPISGHRSVSWYQQTPGQGLQFLFEYFSETQRNKGNFPGRFSGRQFSNSRSEMNVSTLELGDSALYLCASSLGPRGLNTEAFFGQGTRLTVV.

This chain connects TRBV6-5 to TRBJ2-3, with 9 positions matching TRBD2. Germline V gene lookup returns CDR1 MNHEY and CDR2 SVGAGI. The CDR3 has 16 amino acids. Unmatched junction bases numbered 2, after V lost 0 bases and J lost 1 base. CDR3 region: CASSYSIAGGTDTQYF. CDR3 DNA: TGTGCCAGCAGTTACTCCATAGCGGGGGGCACAGATACGCAGTATTTT.

The J gene is TRBJ2-7, the V gene TRBV4-2; TRBD1 matches at 10 bases. CDR1 and CDR2 from the germline V gene are LGHNA and YNFKEQ. This CDR3 is 14 amino acids long. The J segment lost 2 bases and the V segment lost 5 bases, leaving 3 bases of the junction unmatched. CDR3 region: CASSGQGGTYEQYF. The CDR3 region has the DNA TGTGCCAGCAGCGGACAGGGGGGAACCTACGAGCAGTACTTC.

The CDR3, as DNA: TGTGCCAGCAGTCTTGACAGGGCCGGAAACATTCAGTACTTC. This translates into CASSLDRAGNIQYF. The V and J genes are TRBV6-5 and TRBJ2-4; 7 bases agree with TRBD1. With V trimmed by 5 bases and J by 6 bases, 7 bases remained unmatched. CDR1 is MNHEY, CDR2 SVGAGI, per germline. This CDR3 spans 14 amino acids.

This clone occurred a few times. V is TRBV10-3 and J is TRBJ2-7; TRBD1 agrees at 7 bases. Germline V gene sequence: CDR1 ENHRY, CDR2 SYGVKD. The CDR3 has 15 residues. V was pared by 4 bases and J by 3 bases, with 9 bases of the junction left unmatched. The CDR3: CAISATRDRNYEQYF. The CDR3, as DNA: TGTGCCATCAGTGCGACCCGGGACAGAAACTACGAGCAGTACTTC.

This clone has more than one count but fewer than ten. The chain joins TRBV29-1 to TRBJ1-5; the match to TRBD1 covers 7 bases. CDR1 and CDR2 (germline): SQVTM, ANQGSEA. V lost 6 bases to trimming and J lost 6 bases; unmatched junction nucleotides: 11. The CDR3 loop spans 14 amino acids. Here the CDR3 reads CSVSTTGAGQPQHF. The CDR3 region has the DNA TGCAGCGTGTCGACAACAGGGGCGGGTCAGCCCCAGCATTTT.

This clone was counted only a few times. The chain is built from TRBV28 and TRBJ1-5; 9 bases line up with TRBD1. Germline values: CDR1 MDHEN, CDR2 SYDVKM. The CDR3 totals 17 residues. After removal of 7 bases from V and 0 bases from J, the junction contained 10 bases not matched to a gene. CDR3 sequence reads: CASTLRTGAYSNQPQHF. The CDR3 DNA reads TGTGCCAGCACATTAAGGACAGGGGCTTATAGCAATCAGCCCCAGCATTTT.

This clone was counted only a few times. This chain connects TRBV5-1 to TRBJ2-3, with 7 bases lining up with TRBD1. From germline, CDR1 is SGHRS and CDR2 YFSETQ. The CDR3 is 16 residues long. The J segment lost 3 bases and the V segment lost 2 bases, leaving 9 bases of the junction unmatched. In DNA form, the CDR3 reads TGCGCCAGCAGCTTAGCAGACAGGGCCGATACAGATACGCAGTATTTT. Its protein is CASSLADRADTDTQYF. The full variable domain, with the rest looked up from reference TRBV5-1 and TRBJ2-3, is KAGVTQTPRYLIKTRGQQVTLSCSPISGHRSVSWYQQTPGQGLQFLFEYFSETQRNKGNFPGRFSGRQFSNSRSEMNVSTLELGDSALYLCASSLADRADTDTQYFGPGTRLTVL.

CDR3 bases: TGTGCCAGCAGCTTTACTGGGGCCAACGTCCTGACTTTC. Its protein product is CASSFTGANVLTF. The genes are TRBV5-5 and TRBJ2-6; D is unclear. This CDR3 has 13 residues. V lost 2 bases and J 2 bases, leaving 2 bases between the germline ends. Germline V gene sequence: CDR1 SGHKS, CDR2 YYEKEE (reference sequence).

The chain recombines TRBV14 with TRBJ2-7, with 11 bases fitting TRBD2. V shed 1 base, J shed 6 bases, and the junction held 2 bases outside the gene matches. The V gene's germline CDR1 is SGHDN and CDR2 FVKESK. The CDR3 runs 14 residues. The CDR3, as DNA: TGTGCCAGCAGCCAAGGACTAGCGGGATCCGAGCAGTACTTC. Amino acids: CASSQGLAGSEQYF.

The CDR3 loop is CASSVLTGLYTEAFF. CDR3 nucleotide sequence: TGTGCCAGCAGTGTACTAACAGGCCTGTACACTGAAGCTTTCTTT. This rearrangement joins TRBV2 to TRBJ1-1; the D gene is possibly TRBD1 (5 bases). Trimming shortened V by 4 bases and J by 3 bases, and 15 bases separated the two germline ends. CDR3 length equals 15 residues. Germline V gene sequence: CDR1 SNHLY, CDR2 FYNNEI.

The chain joins TRBV7-8 to TRBJ2-1, with 10 nucleotides matching TRBD2. The V segment lost 0 bases and the J segment 9 bases; nucleotides outside the gene matches: 5. From germline, CDR1 is SGHVS and CDR2 FQNEAQ. The CDR3 sequence is 15 residues long. The CDR3 DNA sequence: TGTGCCAGCAGCTTAGCTCTAGCGGGAGTCGCTGAGCAGTTCTTC. Translating gives CASSLALAGVAEQFF.

The V call is TRBV28, the J call TRBJ2-7; no definite D call. The CDR3 extends over 14 amino acids. CDR1 is MDHEN and CDR2 is SYDVKM in the germline V gene. Trimming removed 2 bases from V and 2 bases from J, with 10 bases in between. CDR3: CASSLISFAYEQYF. The CDR3 DNA follows: TGTGCCAGCAGTTTAATCTCCTTTGCCTACGAGCAGTACTTC.

This clone was seen a handful of times. The genes are TRBV15 and TRBJ2-1, with 9 bases that match TRBD2. The CDR3 extends over 15 amino acids. From germline, CDR1 is LNHNV and CDR2 YYDKDF (reference sequence). Losses at the gene ends were 5 bases for V and 3 bases for J; bases not matched to a gene: 5. As DNA, the CDR3 is TGTGCCACCAGCCAGAGCGGGAGGCTCTACAATGAGCAGTTCTTC. This encodes CATSQSGRLYNEQFF.

The chain couples TRBV2 to TRBJ2-7; TRBD1 aligns across 8 bases. J was trimmed by 0 bases and V by 6 bases; bases with no gene match: 4. The CDR3 extends over 14 amino acids. The germline V gene has CDR1 SNHLY and CDR2 FYNNEI. CDR3 protein: CASRKGQASYEQYF. In nucleotides, the CDR3 is TGTGCCAGCAGGAAGGGACAGGCCTCCTACGAGCAGTACTTC. Full variable domain (outside the CDR3, taken from reference TRBV2 and TRBJ2-7): EPEVTQTPSHQVTQMGQEVILRCVPISNHLYFYWYRQILGQKVEFLVSFYNNEISEKSEIFDDQFSVERPDGSNFTLKIRSTKLEDSAMYFCASRKGQASYEQYFGPGTRLTVT.

This clone has only a few counts. V usage is TRBV7-2 and J usage is TRBJ1-2, with D maybe TRBD1 (6 bases). Trimming stripped 5 bases from V and 4 bases from J, with 17 bases between. Germline V gene lookup returns CDR1 SGHTA and CDR2 FQGNSA. The CDR3 has 15 amino acids. The DNA for the CDR3 is TGTGCCAGCAGCCGTGCGGGTGGGGGCAGCTATGGCTACACCTTC. This codes for CASSRAGGGSYGYTF.

The rearrangement links TRBV15 to TRBJ2-7, with D perhaps matching TRBD2 (5 bases). CDR3 length: 17 amino acids. Germline values: CDR1 LNHNV, CDR2 YYDKDF (reference sequence). V lost 0 bases to trimming and J lost 5 bases, with 20 bases between them. The CDR3 reads CATSRDYGRGSQDEQYF. For the CDR3, the DNA is TGTGCCACCAGCAGAGATTATGGCAGAGGGAGTCAGGACGAGCAGTACTTC. The full variable domain, with the rest looked up from reference TRBV15 and TRBJ2-7, is DAMVIQNPRYQVTQFGKPVTLSCSQTLNHNVMYWYQQKSSQAPKLLFHYYDKDFNNEADTPDNFQSRRPNTSFCFLDIRSPGLGDTAMYLCATSRDYGRGSQDEQYFGPGTRLTVT.

The table lists this clone with a few counts. This sequence joins TRBV7-8 and TRBJ2-4; 7 positions match TRBD1. The length of the CDR3 is 14 residues. Losses at the gene ends were 5 bases for V and 9 bases for J; bases not matched to a gene: 10. Germline CDR1 and CDR2: SGHVS and FQNEAQ. CDR3 amino acids: CASSPGTAAGIQYF. CDR3 DNA sequence: TGTGCCAGCAGCCCCGGGACAGCGGCGGGCATTCAGTACTTC.

There are a few counts of this clone. This sequence joins TRBV27 and TRBJ2-5, with 10 bases fitting TRBD2. V shed 4 bases and J 2 bases; nucleotides not matched to a gene: 10. The CDR3 has 17 residues. CDR1 and CDR2 from the germline V gene are MNHEY and SMNVEV (reference sequence). CDR3 sequence reads: CASSSLPGLAVQETQYF. CDR3 nucleotide sequence: TGTGCCAGCAGTTCACTCCCCGGACTAGCGGTACAAGAGACCCAGTACTTC.

The V call is TRBV11-2, the J call TRBJ1-5, with D maybe TRBD1 (5 bases). V gave up 5 bases and J gave up 6 bases, with 11 bases separating them. The CDR3 consists of 13 residues. Germline-derived CDR1 and CDR2 are SGHAT and FQNNGV. CDR3 nucleotides: TGTGCCAGCAGCCCAACCGGGGGTCAGCCCCAGCATTTT. As protein: CASSPTGGQPQHF.

In its sample, this clone was seen a few times. The gene calls are TRBV30 and TRBJ2-5; D remains unclear. CDR1 is GTSNPN and CDR2 is SVGIG in the germline V gene (reference sequence). The V and J ends lost 1 base and 5 bases respectively, with 11 bases between them. This CDR3 spans 13 amino acids. The CDR3, as DNA: TGTGCCTGGAGTGCATCGACTGCGGAGACCCAGTACTTC. It is translated as CAWSASTAETQYF.

This rearrangement joins TRBV20-1 to TRBJ1-5; D remains ambiguous. Germline-derived CDR1 and CDR2 are DFQATT and SNEGSKA (reference sequence). Trimming left V 3 bases short and J 7 bases short, with 4 bases between. This CDR3 has 10 amino acids. The chain's CDR3 is CSASAQPQHF. CDR3 sequence (DNA): TGCAGTGCTAGTGCGCAGCCCCAGCATTTT.

This clone was detected a few times. The chain links TRBV28 to TRBJ1-2; 7 bases match TRBD1. This CDR3 has 14 residues. The germline CDR1 and CDR2 sequences are MDHEN and SYDVKM. V lost 9 bases to trimming and J lost 1 base; unmatched junction nucleotides: 8. This CDR3 is CASARGSLNYGYTF. CDR3 nucleotides: TGTGCCAGTGCCAGGGGGTCCCTTAACTATGGCTACACCTTC.

The genes are TRBV20-1 and TRBJ2-7; D is possibly TRBD2 (5 bases). This CDR3 spans 11 amino acids. In germline, CDR1 is DFQATT, CDR2 SNEGSKA (reference sequence). V was clipped by 4 bases and J by 3 bases, with 7 bases between them. In DNA form, the CDR3 reads TGCAGTGCTACTAGCTTCTACGAGCAGTACTTC. Amino acid sequence: CSATSFYEQYF.

This clone was counted between two and nine times. The rearrangement uses TRBV2 and TRBJ2-7; TRBD1 might be the D (5 bases). The V end lost 4 bases, the J end lost 3 bases, and 10 bases lay between the germline ends. The CDR3 runs 13 residues. Germline V gene lookup returns CDR1 SNHLY and CDR2 FYNNEI. The CDR3 sequence is CASSVGRDYEQYF. DNA for the CDR3: TGTGCCAGCAGTGTGGGCAGGGACTACGAGCAGTACTTC.

The chain has TRBV4-3 and TRBJ2-3; the D is unclear. Trimming cost V 1 base and J 0 bases, with 2 bases left between them. The CDR3 runs to 13 residues. Per the germline V gene, CDR1 is LGHNA and CDR2 is YSLEER. CDR3 nucleotide sequence: TGCGCCAGCAGCCAAGCTAGCACAGATACGCAGTATTTT. This codes for CASSQASTDTQYF.